The 6 T cell receptor beta chains listed next were all sequenced from one sample in a study of control samples from healthy donors and cancer patients (dated by TCRdb to the early 2020s). Library creation used the immunoSEQ multiplex PCR assay. TCRdb carries this immuneACCESS record with in-frame sequences only. Its versions omit some clonotypes, under half of them owing to an unresolved V gene in the studies checked, with the rest unexplained. The sample yields about 150,000 clones; 75% to 95% were counted once. The ten largest account for about 3.2% of the sample. The sample was blood. The receptors originated from a man aged 30 to 45 in good health.

The J gene is TRBJ1-2, the V gene TRBV5-1; D unresolved. This CDR3 is built from 14 residues. Trimming stripped 0 bases from V and 5 bases from J, with 11 bases between. Germline CDR1 SGHRS, CDR2 YFSETQ. In nucleotides, the CDR3 is TGCGCCAGCAGCTTGGACGGGTTGGGGTATGGCTACACCTTC. This encodes CASSLDGLGYGYTF.

The chain couples TRBV7-3 to TRBJ1-2; D not resolved. The germline V gene encodes CDR1 SGHTA and CDR2 FQGTGA. V lost 1 base to trimming and J lost 4 bases, with 7 bases between them. The CDR3 spans 13 residues. CDR3 amino acids: CASSLSAGYGYTF. The CDR3 DNA reads as TGTGCCAGCAGCTTAAGTGCAGGCTATGGCTACACCTTC.

V and J are TRBV28 and TRBJ1-1; a weak D match, TRBD1 (5 bases). The V gene lost 8 bases and the J gene lost 2 bases, with 9 bases spanning the gap. From germline, CDR1 is MDHEN and CDR2 SYDVKM. The CDR3 is made up of 12 amino acids. For the CDR3, the DNA is TGTGCCAGCTTACAGGTTAACACTGAAGCTTTCTTT. It translates to CASLQVNTEAFF.

The V gene is TRBV5-1, the J gene TRBJ1-6; tentative D call: TRBD1 (5 bases). CDR1 is SGHRS, CDR2 YFSETQ, per germline. Trimming took 3 bases from V and 7 from J, leaving 11 bases between them. The CDR3 extends over 14 amino acids. In DNA form, the CDR3 reads TGCGCCAGCAGCTCGGGGACTGGAAATTCACCCCTCCACTTT. Residues: CASSSGTGNSPLHF.

This clone was seen only once. The chain couples TRBV6-6 to TRBJ2-7, with 8 bases lining up with TRBD1. The V segment lost 6 bases and the J segment 9 bases; nucleotides outside the gene matches: 7. In germline, CDR1 is MNHNY, CDR2 SVGAGI (reference sequence). The CDR3 is 12 amino acids. CDR3 nucleotides: TGTGCCAGCAGGGATACAGGGGGGAGGCAGTACTTC. This translates into CASRDTGGRQYF.

The V and J genes are TRBV28 and TRBJ1-6; weak D call: TRBD1 (5 bases). V gave up 6 bases and J gave up 7 bases, with 19 bases separating them. Germline V gene data show CDR1 as MDHEN and CDR2 as SYDVKM. This CDR3 is built from 16 residues. The CDR3 DNA is TGTGCCAGCAGCCCCCGACAGTCCCTTGGGAATTCACCCCTCCACTTT. Translated: CASSPRQSLGNSPLHF.